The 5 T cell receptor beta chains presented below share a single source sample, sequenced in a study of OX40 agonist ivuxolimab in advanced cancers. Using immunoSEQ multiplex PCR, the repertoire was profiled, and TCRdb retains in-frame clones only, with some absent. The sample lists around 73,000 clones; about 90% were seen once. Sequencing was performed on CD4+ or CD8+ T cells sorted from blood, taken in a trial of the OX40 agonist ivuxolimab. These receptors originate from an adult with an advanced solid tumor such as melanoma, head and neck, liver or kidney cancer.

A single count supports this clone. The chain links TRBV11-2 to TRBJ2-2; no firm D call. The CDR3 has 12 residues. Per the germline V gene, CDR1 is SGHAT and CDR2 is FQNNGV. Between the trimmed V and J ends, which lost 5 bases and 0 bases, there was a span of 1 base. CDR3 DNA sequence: TGTGCCAGCAGCCCGAACACCGGGGAGCTGTTTTTT. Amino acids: CASSPNTGELFF.

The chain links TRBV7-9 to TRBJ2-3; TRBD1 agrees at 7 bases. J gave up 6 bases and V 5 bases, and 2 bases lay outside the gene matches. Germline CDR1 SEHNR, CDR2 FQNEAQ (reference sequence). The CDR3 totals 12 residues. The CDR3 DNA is TGTGCCAGCAGCGACAGGGTGGATACGCAGTATTTT. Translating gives CASSDRVDTQYF.

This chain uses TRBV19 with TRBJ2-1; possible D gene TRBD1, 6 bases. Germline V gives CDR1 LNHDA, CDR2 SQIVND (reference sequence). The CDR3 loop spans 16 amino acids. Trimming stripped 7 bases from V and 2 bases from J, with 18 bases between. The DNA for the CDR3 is TGTGCCAGTACCCCACCCCGGGGACAAACCTACAATGAGCAGTTCTTC. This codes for CASTPPRGQTYNEQFF.

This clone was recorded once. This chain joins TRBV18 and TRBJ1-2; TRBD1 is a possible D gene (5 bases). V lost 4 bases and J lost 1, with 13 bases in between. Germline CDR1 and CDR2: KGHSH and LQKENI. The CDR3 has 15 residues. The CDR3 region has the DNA TGTGCCAGCTCACGTTTGGGGACGGATAACTATGGCTACACCTTC. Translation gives CASSRLGTDNYGYTF.

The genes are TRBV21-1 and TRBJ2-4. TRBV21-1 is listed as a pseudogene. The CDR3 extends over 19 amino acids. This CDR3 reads CASSKAGDSGTQAKNIQYF. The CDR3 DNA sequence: TGTGCCAGCAGCAAAGCCGGAGACTCAGGCACCCAAGCCAAAAACATTCAGTACTTC.